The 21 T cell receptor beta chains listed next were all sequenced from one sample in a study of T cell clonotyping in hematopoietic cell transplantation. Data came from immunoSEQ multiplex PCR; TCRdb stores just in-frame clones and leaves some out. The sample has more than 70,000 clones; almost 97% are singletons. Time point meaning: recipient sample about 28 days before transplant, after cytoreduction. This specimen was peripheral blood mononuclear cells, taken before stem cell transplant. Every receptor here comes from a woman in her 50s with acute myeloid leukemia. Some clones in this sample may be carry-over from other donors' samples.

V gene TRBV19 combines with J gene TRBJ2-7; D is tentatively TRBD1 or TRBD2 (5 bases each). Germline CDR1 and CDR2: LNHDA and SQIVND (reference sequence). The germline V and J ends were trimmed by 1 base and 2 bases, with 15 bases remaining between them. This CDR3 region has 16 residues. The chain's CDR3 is CASSIGRGQGAYEQYF. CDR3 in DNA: TGTGCCAGTAGTATAGGACGGGGCCAAGGAGCCTACGAGCAGTACTTC.

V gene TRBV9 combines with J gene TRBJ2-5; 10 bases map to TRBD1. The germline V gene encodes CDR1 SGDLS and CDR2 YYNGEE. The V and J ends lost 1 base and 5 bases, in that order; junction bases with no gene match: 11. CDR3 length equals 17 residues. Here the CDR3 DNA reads TGTGCCAGCAGCGTAAATACCTTGACAGGGGGCCGGGAGACCCAGTACTTC. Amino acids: CASSVNTLTGGRETQYF.

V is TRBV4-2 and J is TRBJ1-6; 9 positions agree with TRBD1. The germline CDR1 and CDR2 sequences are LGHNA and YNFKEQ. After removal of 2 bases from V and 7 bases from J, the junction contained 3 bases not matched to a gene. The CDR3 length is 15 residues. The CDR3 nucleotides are TGTGCCAGCAGCCAACCAGACAGGGGGAATTCACCCCTCCACTTT. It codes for CASSQPDRGNSPLHF.

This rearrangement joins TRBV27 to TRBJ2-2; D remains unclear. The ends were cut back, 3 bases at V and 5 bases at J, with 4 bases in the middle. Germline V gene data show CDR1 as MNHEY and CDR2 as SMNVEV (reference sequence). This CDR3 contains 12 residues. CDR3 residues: CASSLETGELFF. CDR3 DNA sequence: TGTGCCAGCAGTTTGGAAACCGGGGAGCTGTTTTTT.

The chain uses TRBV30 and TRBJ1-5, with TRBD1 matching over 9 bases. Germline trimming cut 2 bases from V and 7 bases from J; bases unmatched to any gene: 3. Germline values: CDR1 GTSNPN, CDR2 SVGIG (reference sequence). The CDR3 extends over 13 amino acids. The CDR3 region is CAWSRTGEQPQHF. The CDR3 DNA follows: TGTGCCTGGAGTCGGACAGGGGAACAGCCCCAGCATTTT.

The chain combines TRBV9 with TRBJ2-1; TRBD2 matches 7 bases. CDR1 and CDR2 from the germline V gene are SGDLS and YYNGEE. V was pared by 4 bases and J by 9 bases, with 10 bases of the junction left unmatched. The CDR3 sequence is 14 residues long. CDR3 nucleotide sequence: TGTGCCAGCAGCTTAAAAGGACTAGTGAGTGAGCAGTTCTTC. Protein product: CASSLKGLVSEQFF.

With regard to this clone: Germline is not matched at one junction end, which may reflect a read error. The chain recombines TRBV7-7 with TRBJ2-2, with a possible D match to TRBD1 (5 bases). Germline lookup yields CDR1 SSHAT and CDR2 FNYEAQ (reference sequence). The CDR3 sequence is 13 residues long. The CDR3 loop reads CASSPQGSGELFF. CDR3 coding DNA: TGTGCTAGCAGCCCCCAGGGAAGCGGGGAGCTGTTTTTT.

CDR3 coding DNA: TGTGCCAGTAGTAAAGGGACAGCCGATAATGAAAAACTGTTTTTT. It codes for CASSKGTADNEKLFF. The rearrangement uses TRBV19 and TRBJ1-4, with 7 bases identical to TRBD1. J gave up 4 bases and V 4 bases, and 6 bases lay outside the gene matches. CDR3 size: 15 residues. Germline CDR1 and CDR2: LNHDA and SQIVND (reference sequence).

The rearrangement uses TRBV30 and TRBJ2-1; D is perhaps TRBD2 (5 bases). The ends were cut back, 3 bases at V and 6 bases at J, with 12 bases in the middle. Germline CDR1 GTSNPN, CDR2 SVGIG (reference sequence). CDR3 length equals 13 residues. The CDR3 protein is CAWRLTSSNEQFF. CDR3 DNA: TGTGCCTGGAGACTCACTAGTAGCAATGAGCAGTTCTTC.

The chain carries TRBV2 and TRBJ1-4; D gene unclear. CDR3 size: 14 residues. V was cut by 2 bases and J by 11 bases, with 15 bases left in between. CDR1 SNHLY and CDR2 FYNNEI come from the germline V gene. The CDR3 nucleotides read TGTGCCAGCAGTGAACGGGGAGGGAGCGGGAAACTGTTTTTT. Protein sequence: CASSERGGSGKLFF. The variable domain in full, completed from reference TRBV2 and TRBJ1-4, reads EPEVTQTPSHQVTQMGQEVILRCVPISNHLYFYWYRQILGQKVEFLVSFYNNEISEKSEIFDDQFSVERPDGSNFTLKIRSTKLEDSAMYFCASSERGGSGKLFFGSGTQLSVL.

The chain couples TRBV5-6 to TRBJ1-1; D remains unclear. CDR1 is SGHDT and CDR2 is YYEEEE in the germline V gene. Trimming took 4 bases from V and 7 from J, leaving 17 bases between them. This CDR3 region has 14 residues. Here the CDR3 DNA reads TGTGCCAGCAGCCCCGGGATGATTTCGGGTGAAGCTTTCTTT. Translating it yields CASSPGMISGEAFF.

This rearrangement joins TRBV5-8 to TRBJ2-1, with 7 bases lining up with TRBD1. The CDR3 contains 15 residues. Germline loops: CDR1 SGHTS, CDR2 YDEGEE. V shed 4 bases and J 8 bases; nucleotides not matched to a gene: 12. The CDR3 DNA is TGTGCCAGCAGCAGAAGACAGGGATCTCGCCATGAGCAGTTCTTC. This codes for CASSRRQGSRHEQFF.

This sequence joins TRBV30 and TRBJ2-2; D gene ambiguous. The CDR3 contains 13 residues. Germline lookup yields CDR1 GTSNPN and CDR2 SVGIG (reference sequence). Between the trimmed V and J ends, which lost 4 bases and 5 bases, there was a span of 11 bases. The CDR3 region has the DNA TGTGCCTGGAACCGGGCCGAAACCGGGGAGCTGTTTTTT. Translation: CAWNRAETGELFF.

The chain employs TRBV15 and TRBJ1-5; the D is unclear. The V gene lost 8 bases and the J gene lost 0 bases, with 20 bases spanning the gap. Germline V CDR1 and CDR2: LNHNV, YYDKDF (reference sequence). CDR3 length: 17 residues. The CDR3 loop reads CATSETWNTDSNQPQHF. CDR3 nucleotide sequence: TGTGCCACCTCAGAGACGTGGAACACAGATAGCAATCAGCCCCAGCATTTT.

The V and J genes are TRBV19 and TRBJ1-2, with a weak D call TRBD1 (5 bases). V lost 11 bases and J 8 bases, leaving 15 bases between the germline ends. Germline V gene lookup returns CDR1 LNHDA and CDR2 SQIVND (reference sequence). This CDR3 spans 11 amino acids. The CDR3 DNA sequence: TGTGCCGGCTCGGGGGGGAAGGGCTACACCTTC. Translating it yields CAGSGGKGYTF.

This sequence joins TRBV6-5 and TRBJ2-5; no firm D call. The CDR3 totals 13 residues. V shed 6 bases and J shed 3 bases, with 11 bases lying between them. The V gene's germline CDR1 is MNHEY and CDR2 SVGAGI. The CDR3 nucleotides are TGTGCCAGCAGCAGAAACAGTGAAGAGACCCAGTACTTC. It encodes CASSRNSEETQYF.

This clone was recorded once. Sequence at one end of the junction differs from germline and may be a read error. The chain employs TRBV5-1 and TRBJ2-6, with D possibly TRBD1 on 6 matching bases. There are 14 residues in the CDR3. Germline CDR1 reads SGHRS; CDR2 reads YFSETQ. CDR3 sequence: CASSLEAGVNVLTF. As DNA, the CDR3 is TGCGCCAGCAGCTTGGAAGCAGGGGTCAACGTCCTGACTTTC.

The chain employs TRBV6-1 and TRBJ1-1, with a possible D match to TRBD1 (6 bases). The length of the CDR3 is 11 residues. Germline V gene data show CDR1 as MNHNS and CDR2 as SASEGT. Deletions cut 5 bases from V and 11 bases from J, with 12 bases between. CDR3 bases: TGTGCCAGCAGTTACAGGGCGAACGCTTTCTTT. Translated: CASSYRANAFF.

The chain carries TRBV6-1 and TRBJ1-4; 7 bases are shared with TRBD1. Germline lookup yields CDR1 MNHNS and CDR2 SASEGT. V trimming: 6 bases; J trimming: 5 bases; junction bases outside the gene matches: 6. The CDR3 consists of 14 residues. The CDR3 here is CASRRTGANEKLFF. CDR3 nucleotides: TGTGCCAGCAGACGGACAGGCGCGAATGAAAAACTGTTTTTT.

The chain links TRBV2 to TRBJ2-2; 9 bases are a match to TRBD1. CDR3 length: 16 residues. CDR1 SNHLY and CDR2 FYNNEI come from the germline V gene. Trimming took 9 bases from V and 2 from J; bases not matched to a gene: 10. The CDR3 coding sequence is TGTGCCAGAAGGACAGGGGCGAGTGTTAACACCGGGGAGCTGTTTTTT. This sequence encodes CARRTGASVNTGELFF.

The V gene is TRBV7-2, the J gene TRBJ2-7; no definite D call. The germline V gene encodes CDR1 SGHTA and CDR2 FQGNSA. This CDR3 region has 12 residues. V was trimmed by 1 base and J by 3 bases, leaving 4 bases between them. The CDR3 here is CASSLDHYEQYF. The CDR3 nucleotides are TGTGCCAGCAGCTTAGACCACTACGAGCAGTACTTC.